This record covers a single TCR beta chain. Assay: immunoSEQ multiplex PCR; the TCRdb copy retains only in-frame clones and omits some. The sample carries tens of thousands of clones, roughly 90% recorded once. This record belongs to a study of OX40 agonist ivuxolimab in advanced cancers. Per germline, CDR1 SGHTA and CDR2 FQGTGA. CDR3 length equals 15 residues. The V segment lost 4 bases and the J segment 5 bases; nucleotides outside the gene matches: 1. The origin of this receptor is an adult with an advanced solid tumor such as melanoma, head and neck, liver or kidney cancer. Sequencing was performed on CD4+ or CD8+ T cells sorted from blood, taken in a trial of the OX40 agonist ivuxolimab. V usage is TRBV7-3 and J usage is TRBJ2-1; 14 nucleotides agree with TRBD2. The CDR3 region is CASSWTSGGNNEQFF. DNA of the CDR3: TGTGCCAGCAGCTGGACTAGCGGGGGGAACAATGAGCAGTTCTTC.